The 22 T cell receptor beta chains given below trace back to one sample, sequenced in a study of blood T cell repertoires in COVID-19. Only in-frame clones appear in the TCRdb table, and some are missing; sequencing was by immunoSEQ multiplex PCR. Found here are roughly 220,000 clones, 65% to 85% of them singletons; the top ten hold about 3%. Sequenced input: peripheral blood. These receptors all stem from a woman younger than 45 who had recovered from COVID-19.

The chain uses TRBV24-1 and TRBJ1-1; tentative D call: TRBD1 (5 bases). Germline V gene lookup returns CDR1 KGHDR and CDR2 SFDVKD. V lost 7 bases to trimming and J lost 5 bases, with 13 bases between them. The CDR3 sequence is 13 residues long. The CDR3 DNA sequence: TGTGCCACCAGGGGGTCGGGGGGTACTGAAGCTTTCTTT. It yields the protein CATRGSGGTEAFF.

The gene calls are TRBV27 and TRBJ2-2; TRBD2 might be the D (6 bases). Germline V gene sequence: CDR1 MNHEY, CDR2 SMNVEV (reference sequence). V was pared by 4 bases and J by 0 bases, with 9 bases between. This CDR3 is built from 15 residues. In DNA, the CDR3 is TGTGCCAGCAGTTGGGACTCCGCGAACACCGGGGAGCTGTTTTTT. It encodes CASSWDSANTGELFF.

The V gene is TRBV6-4, the J gene TRBJ2-7; 11 bases are a match to TRBD2. V gave up 2 bases and J gave up 3 bases; unmatched junction bases: 6. The CDR3 runs 16 residues. From germline, CDR1 is MRHNA and CDR2 SNTAGT. The CDR3 loop reads CASSDGLAGGYYEQYF. CDR3 DNA: TGTGCCAGCAGTGACGGTCTAGCGGGAGGCTACTACGAGCAGTACTTC.

This clone was detected only once. The chain joins TRBV29-1 to TRBJ2-1; D remains ambiguous. Trimming took 1 base from V and 5 from J, leaving 15 bases between them. The germline V gene encodes CDR1 SQVTM and CDR2 ANQGSEA. The CDR3 is 15 residues long. The CDR3: CSVEGAAMLNNEQFF. CDR3 DNA: TGCAGCGTTGAAGGTGCGGCAATGTTAAACAATGAGCAGTTCTTC.

The chain is built from TRBV9 and TRBJ1-1; D uncertain. V lost 0 bases and J 0 bases, leaving 6 bases between the germline ends. This CDR3 is 14 amino acids long. The germline V gene encodes CDR1 SGDLS and CDR2 YYNGEE. The CDR3 sequence: CASSVGGMNTEAFF. CDR3 DNA: TGTGCCAGCAGCGTAGGAGGTATGAACACTGAAGCTTTCTTT.

The rearrangement links TRBV28 to TRBJ1-5; D not resolved. CDR3 length equals 12 residues. Trimming cost V 1 base and J 7 bases, with 5 bases left between them. Germline CDR1 MDHEN, CDR2 SYDVKM. The CDR3 protein is CASSLSAQPQHF. The DNA for the CDR3 is TGTGCCAGCAGTTTATCAGCGCAGCCCCAGCATTTT.

V gene TRBV4-1 combines with J gene TRBJ1-1, with D perhaps matching TRBD1 (6 bases). The length of the CDR3 is 16 residues. Trimming left V 4 bases short and J 1 base short, with 16 bases between. In germline, CDR1 is MGHRA, CDR2 YSYEKL. As DNA, the CDR3 is TGCGCCAGCAGCCCCCTCCCCGCGACAGGGAACACTGAAGCTTTCTTT. Translation gives CASSPLPATGNTEAFF.

The chain is built from TRBV29-1 and TRBJ2-7, with 12 bases identical to TRBD2. Germline V gives CDR1 SQVTM, CDR2 ANQGSEA. This CDR3 has 15 amino acids. V was pared by 1 base and J by 5 bases, with 6 bases of the junction left unmatched. The CDR3 coding sequence is TGCAGCGTTGAAGGGACTAGCGGGATCGCCCACGAGCAGTACTTC. This gives the protein CSVEGTSGIAHEQYF.

This clone was observed a handful of times. V gene TRBV30 combines with J gene TRBJ1-1; D perhaps matches TRBD1 (5 bases). Trimming left V 4 bases short and J 1 base short, with 13 bases between. Germline V gene lookup returns CDR1 GTSNPN and CDR2 SVGIG (reference sequence). The CDR3 has 14 residues. CDR3 in DNA: TGTGCCTGGACTCCGGGACTGTCGAACACTGAAGCTTTCTTT. As protein: CAWTPGLSNTEAFF.

This clone came up once. V gene TRBV24-1 combines with J gene TRBJ2-2, with D possibly being TRBD1 (6 bases). V was cut by 4 bases and J by 2 bases, with 10 bases left in between. CDR3 size: 15 residues. CDR1 KGHDR and CDR2 SFDVKD come from the germline V gene. The CDR3 region is CATSDGQPNTGELFF. The CDR3 DNA is TGTGCCACCAGTGACGGACAGCCCAACACCGGGGAGCTGTTTTTT.

This sequence joins TRBV2 and TRBJ2-3; D possibly corresponds to TRBD2 (6 bases). Between the trimmed V and J ends, which lost 6 bases and 9 bases, there was a span of 19 bases. The CDR3 consists of 14 residues. Germline V gene sequence: CDR1 SNHLY, CDR2 FYNNEI. The CDR3 DNA follows: TGTGCCAGCAGAGAGACTAGGTCTAGTGGGACGCAGTATTTT. Its translation is CASRETRSSGTQYF. Using reference TRBV2 and TRBJ2-3 for the parts outside the CDR3, the full variable domain is EPEVTQTPSHQVTQMGQEVILRCVPISNHLYFYWYRQILGQKVEFLVSFYNNEISEKSEIFDDQFSVERPDGSNFTLKIRSTKLEDSAMYFCASRETRSSGTQYFGPGTRLTVL.

The sample holds a few counts of this clone. This chain connects TRBV18 to TRBJ1-6; TRBD1 matches 8 bases. This CDR3 has 15 residues. Germline trimming cut 4 bases from V and 6 bases from J; bases unmatched to any gene: 5. Germline CDR1 is KGHSH and CDR2 is LQKENI. CDR3 in DNA: TGTGCCAGCTCACTACAGGGGGAGTTTAATTCACCCCTCCACTTT. This translates into CASSLQGEFNSPLHF. The whole variable domain, filled in from reference TRBV18 and TRBJ1-6, reads NAGVMQNPRHLVRRRGQEARLRCSPMKGHSHVYWYRQLPEEGLKFMVYLQKENIIDESGMPKERFSAEFPKEGPSILRIQQVVRGDSAAYFCASSLQGEFNSPLHFGNGTRLTVT.

This clone appeared a few times. The chain joins TRBV5-4 to TRBJ2-3; TRBD2 is a possible D gene (5 bases). Trimming removed 4 bases from V and 0 bases from J, with 12 bases in between. The CDR3 totals 15 residues. Germline lookup yields CDR1 SGHNT and CDR2 YYREEE (reference sequence). CDR3: CASSLGSASTDTQYF. CDR3 bases: TGTGCCAGCAGCCTGGGGAGTGCGAGCACAGATACGCAGTATTTT.

J is TRBJ2-7 and V is TRBV18, with D unresolved. Per the germline V gene, CDR1 is KGHSH and CDR2 is LQKENI. The CDR3 covers 15 residues. Deletions cut 3 bases from V and 3 bases from J, with 15 bases between. As DNA, the CDR3 is TGTGCCAGCTCACCCATGCGCGGTTCTAACTACGAGCAGTACTTC. Encoded protein: CASSPMRGSNYEQYF.

The chain is built from TRBV6-1 and TRBJ2-7, with TRBD1 matching over 10 bases. Unmatched junction bases numbered 6, after V lost 2 bases and J lost 5 bases. The CDR3 extends over 15 amino acids. Germline V gives CDR1 MNHNS, CDR2 SASEGT. The CDR3 here is CASSEFGDRGDEQYF. The DNA of the CDR3 is TGTGCCAGCAGTGAATTCGGGGACAGGGGTGACGAGCAGTACTTC.

This clone was recorded a few times. The CDR3 sequence is CASKPMDRDNSPLHF. The DNA of the CDR3 is TGTGCCAGTAAGCCCATGGACAGGGATAATTCACCCCTCCACTTT. V and J are TRBV19 and TRBJ1-6; 8 bases align to TRBD1. This CDR3 spans 15 amino acids. Losses at the gene ends were 7 bases for V and 5 bases for J; bases not matched to a gene: 7. Germline CDR1 reads LNHDA; CDR2 reads SQIVND (reference sequence). Full variable domain (missing parts from reference TRBV19 and TRBJ1-6): DGGITQSPKYLFRKEGQNVTLSCEQNLNHDAMYWYRQDPGQGLRLIYYSQIVNDFQKGDIAEGYSVSREKKESFPLTVTSAQKNPTAFYLCASKPMDRDNSPLHFGNGTRLTVT.

This clone was detected once. V usage is TRBV10-3 and J usage is TRBJ1-3, with 8 positions matching TRBD1. The length of the CDR3 is 14 residues. Germline V gives CDR1 ENHRY, CDR2 SYGVKD. V gave up 8 bases and J gave up 2 bases; unmatched junction bases: 5. CDR3 nucleotide sequence: TGTGCCATCTCGGGACAGGCCCCTGGAAACACCATATATTTT. Encoded protein: CAISGQAPGNTIYF.

The V call is TRBV28, the J call TRBJ1-5; D call uncertain. Germline values: CDR1 MDHEN, CDR2 SYDVKM. The CDR3 sequence is 15 residues long. Trimming stripped 4 bases from V and 5 bases from J, with 15 bases between. The CDR3 sequence is CASSSTVGSDQPQHF. The CDR3 nucleotides are TGTGCCAGCAGTTCAACAGTAGGGAGTGATCAGCCCCAGCATTTT.

CDR3 nucleotides: TGTGCCAGCAGCCAAGAGGGACAGGGATTGACAGATACGCAGTATTTT. This translates into CASSQEGQGLTDTQYF. The chain joins TRBV3-1 (or the pseudogene TRBV3-2) to TRBJ2-3; 9 bases line up with TRBD1. The CDR3 is made up of 16 amino acids. The germline V gene has CDR1 LGHDT and CDR2 YNNKEL (reference sequence). The trim removed 0 bases at V and 3 bases at J, leaving 4 bases unmatched.

Worth noting for this clone: One junction end does not reproduce the germline sequence, and a read error may be involved. The chain links TRBV7-2 to TRBJ2-2; 7 bases align to TRBD1. There are 15 residues in the CDR3. Germline V CDR1 and CDR2: SGHTA, FQGNSA. The CDR3 region has the DNA TGTGCCAACAGCTTAGGACAGGACCTCGGCGGGGAGCTGTTTTTT. Its translation is CANSLGQDLGGELFF.

J is TRBJ2-2 and V is TRBV29-1; D is possibly TRBD2 (5 bases). Germline V gene sequence: CDR1 SQVTM, CDR2 ANQGSEA. There are 12 residues in the CDR3. Trimming took 3 bases from V and 5 from J, leaving 7 bases between them. CDR3 nucleotide sequence: TGCAGCGTTGATCCGGGGACCGGGGAGCTGTTTTTT. Its protein product is CSVDPGTGELFF.

The CDR3: CASSVSTGIQPQHF. As DNA, the CDR3 is TGTGCCAGCAGCGTAAGTACAGGGATTCAGCCCCAGCATTTT. J is TRBJ1-5 and V is TRBV9, with D tentatively TRBD1 (6 bases). Trimming shortened V by 1 base and J by 6 bases, and 11 bases separated the two germline ends. CDR1 and CDR2 (germline): SGDLS, YYNGEE. CDR3 length: 14 amino acids.